These 27 T cell receptor beta chains originate from one sample sequenced in a study of blood T cell repertoires in COVID-19. Sequencing used immunoSEQ multiplex PCR; TCRdb keeps in-frame clones, though not all of them. The repertoire holds 73,000 or so clones, approximately 83% seen once, with roughly 4.5% in the top ten. The sample was peripheral blood. Source of these receptors: a woman aged 55-70 years with acute or convalescent COVID-19.

The chain employs TRBV11-2 and TRBJ2-1, with 8 bases that match TRBD1. The CDR3 covers 16 residues. J lost 4 bases, V lost 0 bases, and 5 bases had no gene match. CDR1 and CDR2 (germline): SGHAT, FQNNGV. The CDR3 nucleotides are TGTGCCAGCAGCTTAGATGGCAGGGGGCTATACAATGAGCAGTTCTTC. Amino acid sequence: CASSLDGRGLYNEQFF.

Only a few counts were recorded for this clone. The chain links TRBV29-1 to TRBJ2-5, with a tentative D call TRBD1 (6 bases). Germline V gene data show CDR1 as SQVTM and CDR2 as ANQGSEA. The CDR3 runs 13 residues. The V gene lost 3 bases and the J gene lost 5 bases, with 13 bases spanning the gap. This CDR3 is CSVDTGNWETQYF. DNA of the CDR3: TGCAGCGTTGACACAGGGAATTGGGAGACCCAGTACTTC.

This chain uses TRBV30 with TRBJ2-1; D remains unclear. The CDR3 loop spans 17 amino acids. Between the trimmed V and J ends, which lost 0 bases and 0 bases, there was a span of 15 bases. CDR1 is GTSNPN and CDR2 is SVGIG in the germline V gene (reference sequence). CDR3 in DNA: TGTGCCTGGAGTGTCAGACTGAACGCCTTCTCCTACAATGAGCAGTTCTTC. Encoded protein: CAWSVRLNAFSYNEQFF.

This chain links TRBV20-1 with TRBJ1-1; D is possibly TRBD1 (6 bases). Germline V gene data show CDR1 as DFQATT and CDR2 as SNEGSKA (reference sequence). The CDR3 loop spans 11 amino acids. V was trimmed by 5 bases and J by 11 bases, leaving 15 bases between them. In nucleotides, the CDR3 is TGCAGTGCTGCATCGGGACATGAGGCTTTCTTT. Its protein is CSAASGHEAFF.

This clone was detected once. This sequence joins TRBV10-3 and TRBJ1-1; 7 bases align to TRBD1. Germline trimming cut 11 bases from V and 0 bases from J; bases unmatched to any gene: 6. This CDR3 has 13 amino acids. Looked up from germline, CDR1 is ENHRY and CDR2 is SYGVKD. CDR3 bases: TGTGCCTCAGGACAGGAGCTGAACACTGAAGCTTTCTTT. Protein: CASGQELNTEAFF.

The chain is built from TRBV5-1 and TRBJ2-1; 7 bases are a match to TRBD1. The germline V gene encodes CDR1 SGHRS and CDR2 YFSETQ. J gave up 0 bases and V 4 bases, and 7 bases lay outside the gene matches. The CDR3 has 16 residues. CDR3 sequence reads: CASSTRDSSSYNEQFF. For the CDR3, the DNA is TGCGCCAGCAGCACACGGGACAGTAGCTCCTACAATGAGCAGTTCTTC. Together with reference TRBV5-1 and TRBJ2-1, the CDR3 gives the full variable domain: KAGVTQTPRYLIKTRGQQVTLSCSPISGHRSVSWYQQTPGQGLQFLFEYFSETQRNKGNFPGRFSGRQFSNSRSEMNVSTLELGDSALYLCASSTRDSSSYNEQFFGPGTRLTVL.

To note about this clone: The same CDR3 is also encoded by other DNA sequences in this sample. In nucleotides, the CDR3 is TGTGCCAGCAGTTTAAGAACAGGGGGTACTGAAGCTTTCTTT. Translated, it gives CASSLRTGGTEAFF. This chain uses TRBV7-9 with TRBJ1-1; 8 bases align to TRBD1. The CDR3 totals 14 residues. CDR1 and CDR2 (germline): SEHNR, FQNEAQ (reference sequence). With V trimmed by 6 bases and J by 5 bases, 8 bases remained unmatched.

This clone occurred once. The V call is TRBV6-5, the J call TRBJ1-4; no definite D call. Trimming pared 2 bases from V and 8 bases from J, leaving 12 bases between. The CDR3 contains 14 residues. Germline V CDR1 and CDR2: MNHEY, SVGAGI. The CDR3 spells CASSYQSSQEKLFF. Here the CDR3 DNA reads TGTGCCAGCAGTTACCAATCAAGTCAGGAAAAACTGTTTTTT.

This rearrangement joins TRBV25-1 to TRBJ1-5, with D unresolved. This CDR3 contains 12 residues. Germline V gene sequence: CDR1 MGHDK, CDR2 SYGVNS. Trimming cost V 3 bases and J 11 bases, with 11 bases left between them. The CDR3 spells CASSDEREAQHF. DNA for the CDR3: TGTGCCAGCAGTGATGAGCGGGAGGCCCAGCATTTT. Looking up the rest from reference TRBV25-1 and TRBJ1-5 gives the full variable domain: EADIYQTPRYLVIGTGKKITLECSQTMGHDKMYWYQQDPGMELHLIHYSYGVNSTEKGDLSSESTVSRIRTEHFPLTLESARPSHTSQYLCASSDEREAQHFGDGTRLSIL.

The chain links TRBV6-5 to TRBJ1-1; TRBD1 matches 7 bases. There are 13 residues in the CDR3. Germline loops: CDR1 MNHEY, CDR2 SVGAGI. Unmatched junction bases numbered 6, after V lost 6 bases and J lost 5 bases. The CDR3 protein is CASRTQGRTEAFF. The CDR3 DNA is TGTGCCAGCAGGACACAGGGGAGGACTGAAGCTTTCTTT.

V is TRBV19 and J is TRBJ2-1; 7 bases are a match to TRBD1. The trim removed 9 bases at V and 7 bases at J, leaving 15 bases unmatched. The CDR3 has 15 residues. CDR1 is LNHDA, CDR2 SQIVND, per germline (reference sequence). The CDR3 loop reads CASQSRGREGNEQFF. In DNA form, the CDR3 reads TGTGCCAGCCAATCTAGGGGGCGAGAGGGGAATGAGCAGTTCTTC.

The chain is built from TRBV9 and TRBJ2-5; TRBD1 agrees at 8 bases. The ends lost 1 base at V and 5 bases at J; junction bases unmatched: 13. Per germline, CDR1 SGDLS and CDR2 YYNGEE. The CDR3 extends over 17 amino acids. CDR3 protein: CASSVSRAGGADETQYF. The CDR3 nucleotides are TGTGCCAGCAGCGTAAGTAGGGCAGGGGGCGCGGATGAGACCCAGTACTTC.

V and J are TRBV2 and TRBJ1-5; D possibly corresponds to TRBD1 (6 bases). Trimming took 7 bases from V and 1 from J, leaving 11 bases between them. Germline lookup yields CDR1 SNHLY and CDR2 FYNNEI. The CDR3 contains 14 residues. The CDR3: CASTEQGSNQPQHF. As DNA, the CDR3 is TGTGCCAGCACCGAACAGGGAAGCAATCAGCCCCAGCATTTT.

The rearrangement uses TRBV9 and TRBJ1-2, with TRBD1 matching over 11 bases. Trimming at V came to 0 bases and at J to 0 bases, leaving 4 bases not matched to a gene. Looked up from germline, CDR1 is SGDLS and CDR2 is YYNGEE. The CDR3 loop spans 17 amino acids. CDR3 sequence (DNA): TGTGCCAGCAGCGTAGGGACAGGGGGCCTTTCTAACTATGGCTACACCTTC. Its protein product is CASSVGTGGLSNYGYTF. The whole variable domain, remainder taken from reference TRBV9 and TRBJ1-2, is DSGVTQTPKHLITATGQRVTLRCSPRSGDLSVYWYQQSLDQGLQFLIQYYNGEERAKGNILERFSAQQFPDLHSELNLSSLELGDSALYFCASSVGTGGLSNYGYTFGSGTRLTVV.

The gene calls are TRBV5-1 and TRBJ1-6; D ambiguous. The V gene lost 0 bases and the J gene lost 7 bases, with 11 bases spanning the gap. The CDR3 is 15 residues long. Germline CDR1 and CDR2: SGHRS and YFSETQ. CDR3 DNA: TGCGCCAGCAGCTTGGCGGCGGCGGAGAATTCACCCCTCCACTTT. This encodes CASSLAAAENSPLHF.

This clone was picked up one time. The chain carries TRBV27 and TRBJ1-1, with 10 bases identical to TRBD1. The germline V gene has CDR1 MNHEY and CDR2 SMNVEV (reference sequence). The CDR3 spans 14 residues. V was clipped by 7 bases and J by 3 bases; unmatched bases: 5. The CDR3 region has the DNA TGTGCCAGCAAAGACAGGGGGCACGACACTGAAGCTTTCTTT. Translating gives CASKDRGHDTEAFF.

The CDR3 DNA sequence: TGTGCCAGCATTGGAGGCTTGGGCACGGCGAGGACGAAAGCTTTCTTT. Protein sequence: CASIGGLGTARTKAFF. The V and J genes are TRBV2 and TRBJ1-1; D gene uncertain. The CDR3 totals 16 residues. CDR1 SNHLY and CDR2 FYNNEI come from the germline V gene. The germline V and J ends were trimmed by 7 bases and 9 bases, with 27 bases remaining between them.

The V gene is TRBV15, the J gene TRBJ1-1, with D uncertain. Trimming took 0 bases from V and 2 from J, leaving 7 bases between them. The CDR3 runs 14 residues. Germline loops: CDR1 LNHNV, CDR2 YYDKDF (reference sequence). CDR3 bases: TGTGCCACCAGCAGAGATTTGGCCAACACTGAAGCTTTCTTT. Translating it yields CATSRDLANTEAFF. The complete variable domain, with remaining parts taken from reference TRBV15 and TRBJ1-1, reads DAMVIQNPRYQVTQFGKPVTLSCSQTLNHNVMYWYQQKSSQAPKLLFHYYDKDFNNEADTPDNFQSRRPNTSFCFLDIRSPGLGDTAMYLCATSRDLANTEAFFGQGTRLTVV.

This chain connects TRBV12-3 or TRBV12-4 to TRBJ1-3, with D uncertain. V was clipped by 2 bases and J by 4 bases, with 3 bases between them. The CDR3 is 12 residues long. The CDR3 loop reads CASSLLGNTIYF. CDR3 nucleotide sequence: TGTGCCAGCAGTTTACTCGGAAACACCATATATTTT.

The V and J genes are TRBV29-1 and TRBJ2-1, with 9 bases fitting TRBD2. J was trimmed by 8 bases and V by 8 bases; bases with no gene match: 7. The length of the CDR3 is 12 residues. In germline, CDR1 is SQVTM, CDR2 ANQGSEA. CDR3 amino acids: CSSSTSGYEQFF. CDR3 coding DNA: TGCAGCTCCTCGACTAGCGGCTATGAGCAGTTCTTC.

The chain links TRBV7-9 to TRBJ2-7, with 9 bases fitting TRBD2. The J segment lost 2 bases and the V segment lost 5 bases, leaving 4 bases of the junction unmatched. The CDR3 loop spans 14 amino acids. Per the germline V gene, CDR1 is SEHNR and CDR2 is FQNEAQ (reference sequence). CDR3 DNA sequence: TGTGCCAGCAGCGTACTAGCGGGTGCCTACGAGCAGTACTTC. This sequence encodes CASSVLAGAYEQYF.

The CDR3 nucleotides are TGTGCCAGCAGCCTTCAGACAGGGCTTCAGTACTTC. It encodes CASSLQTGLQYF. The chain has TRBV7-9 and TRBJ2-4, with 7 bases fitting TRBD1. Germline CDR1 SEHNR, CDR2 FQNEAQ (reference sequence). With V trimmed by 5 bases and J by 11 bases, 6 bases remained unmatched. This CDR3 is built from 12 residues.

The sample holds one count of this clone. The chain has TRBV19 and TRBJ1-1; D gene uncertain. The CDR3 extends over 12 amino acids. V lost 4 bases to trimming and J lost 8 bases, with 11 bases between them. The V gene's germline CDR1 is LNHDA and CDR2 SQIVND (reference sequence). CDR3 DNA sequence: TGTGCCAGTAGTAAATGGAGGTCGGAAGCTTTCTTT. It encodes CASSKWRSEAFF.

V is TRBV7-2 and J is TRBJ2-1; weak D call: TRBD2 (7 bases). V shed 5 bases and J shed 10 bases, with 15 bases lying between them. Germline CDR1 is SGHTA and CDR2 is FQGNSA. The CDR3 spans 13 residues. The CDR3, as DNA: TGTGCCAGCAGCCAGGGGAGGGCGGGGGAGCAGTTCTTC. Translating gives CASSQGRAGEQFF.

This chain connects TRBV7-6 to TRBJ1-2; D ambiguous. The CDR3 covers 17 residues. The germline gives CDR1 SGHVS, CDR2 FNYEAQ. Trimming removed 5 bases at V and 2 bases at J, with 21 bases between. CDR3 protein: CASSLKTGGFSNYGYTF. DNA for the CDR3: TGTGCCAGCAGCCTAAAAACCGGCGGCTTTAGCAACTATGGCTACACCTTC.

The chain couples TRBV27 to TRBJ2-6, with D possibly being TRBD1 (5 bases). Germline V gene sequence: CDR1 MNHEY, CDR2 SMNVEV (reference sequence). Trimming shortened V by 8 bases and J by 4 bases, and 15 bases separated the two germline ends. The CDR3 is 15 amino acids. CDR3 residues: CASRLRVSGANVLTF. The CDR3 DNA sequence: TGTGCCAGCCGACTCAGGGTCTCCGGGGCCAACGTCCTGACTTTC.

V usage is TRBV7-2 and J usage is TRBJ2-2; the D is unclear. Trimming pared 1 base from V and 5 bases from J, leaving 11 bases between. The CDR3 runs to 15 residues. CDR1 SGHTA and CDR2 FQGNSA come from the germline V gene. The DNA for the CDR3 is TGTGCCAGCAGCTTAGTGGGCCTGAAAACCGGGGAGCTGTTTTTT. This sequence encodes CASSLVGLKTGELFF.